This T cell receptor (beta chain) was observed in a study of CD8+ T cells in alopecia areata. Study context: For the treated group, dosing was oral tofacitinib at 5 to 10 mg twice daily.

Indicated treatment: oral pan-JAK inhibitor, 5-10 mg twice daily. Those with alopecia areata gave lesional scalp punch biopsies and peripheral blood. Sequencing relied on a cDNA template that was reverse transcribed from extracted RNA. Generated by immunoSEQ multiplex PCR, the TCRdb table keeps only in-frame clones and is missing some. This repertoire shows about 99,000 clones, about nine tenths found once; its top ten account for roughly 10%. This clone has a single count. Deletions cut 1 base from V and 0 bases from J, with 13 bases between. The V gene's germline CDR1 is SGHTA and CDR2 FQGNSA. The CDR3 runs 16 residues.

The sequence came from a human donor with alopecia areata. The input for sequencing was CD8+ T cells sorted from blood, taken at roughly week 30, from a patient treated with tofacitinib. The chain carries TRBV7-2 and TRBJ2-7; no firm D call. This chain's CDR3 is CASSLGAEPSSYEQYF. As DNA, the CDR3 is TGTGCCAGCAGCTTAGGGGCAGAACCCTCCTCCTACGAGCAGTACTTC.